This T cell receptor beta chain stems from a study of blood T cell repertoires in COVID-19. Sequencing was performed with immunoSEQ multiplex PCR; in TCRdb, only in-frame clones are kept and a portion is missing. Counted here are a few hundred thousand clones, around nine tenths occurring once; the ten biggest clones make up approximately 4.2%. The CDR3 sequence is 18 residues long. Germline CDR1 is LGHNA and CDR2 is YSLEER. With 4 bases clipped from V and 1 base from J, the junction kept 10 bases outside the gene matches. This receptor was identified in a woman in her thirties who had recovered from COVID-19. The chain has TRBV4-3 and TRBJ2-6, with TRBD1 identical over 7 bases. The sample taken for sequencing was PBMCs or T cells enriched from blood (not recorded which). CDR3 region: CASSLRVGGGSGANVLTF. Written as DNA, the CDR3 is TGCGCCAGCAGCCTCAGAGTAGGGGGCGGATCTGGGGCCAACGTCCTGACTTTC.